Listed below are T cell receptor beta chains from one sample, sequenced in a study of CD8 T cells in Susac syndrome. TCRdb fed the immunoSEQ multiplex PCR reads into MiXCR, producing one record per CDR3 protein. Here the sample spans about 280,000 distinct CDR3 sequences, 70% to 90% being singletons. Sequencing was performed on CD8+ T cells from PBMCs. Every receptor here comes from a human donor with multiple sclerosis. Each CDR3 is given with its conserved first and last residue. A D gene is named only where the DNA matches it firmly. Clone size appears in some rows only: once, few, many, or a class for an expanded clone.

d_gene	v_gene	abundance	j_gene	CDR3nt	CDR3aa
TRBD1	TRBV5-1	.	TRBJ2-5	TGCGCCAGCAGAGGGGACAGAGGGATAGAGACCCAGTACTTC	CASRGDRGIETQYF
.	TRBV5-4	.	TRBJ2-7	TGTGCCAGCAGCATCTCACTAAAAGGGGGCTACGAGCAGTACTTC	CASSISLKGGYEQYF
.	TRBV6-5	.	TRBJ2-1	TGTGCCAGCAGTTTTTTTGGGCGGGAAAATGAGCAGTTCTTC	CASSFFGRENEQFF
.	TRBV28	.	TRBJ2-5	TGTGCCAGCAGTTTAACCCGGGATCCCTTAGGGACCCAGTACTTC	CASSLTRDPLGTQYF
TRBD2	TRBV27	.	TRBJ2-2	TGTGCCAGCAGACTAGCGGGTGGGGGGGAGCTGTTTTTT	CASRLAGGGELFF
TRBD2	TRBV19	once	TRBJ2-1	TGTGCCAGTACCCCGATGGCGGGGGGAAACAATGAGCAGTTCTTC	CASTPMAGGNNEQFF
TRBD1	TRBV7-3	once	TRBJ1-1	TGTGCCAGCAGCCCTCAGGGGCAGGGGGCTAGGACTGAAGCTTTCTTT	CASSPQGQGARTEAFF
.	TRBV28	.	TRBJ2-7	TGTGCCAGCACCTCCGAATCGGGGGGCATCATCGACGAGCAGTACTTC	CASTSESGGIIDEQYF
TRBD1	TRBV5-8	few	TRBJ1-1	TGTGCCAGCAGCTTGAGGGGGCGAGGCACTGAAGCTTTCTTT	CASSLRGRGTEAFF
.	TRBV28	.	TRBJ2-1	TGTGCCAGCAGTTATTGGGGAAGGGGGCAGTTCTTC	CASSYWGRGQFF
.	TRBV19	few	TRBJ1-3	TGTGCCAGTAGCGCCGGGACACTCTCTGGAAACACCATATATTTT	CASSAGTLSGNTIYF
.	TRBV20-1	once	TRBJ2-3	TGCAGTGCTAGAGATCCCGGGACGTACACAGATACGCAGTATTTT	CSARDPGTYTDTQYF
TRBD1	TRBV19	.	TRBJ1-5	TGTGCCAGTACCTACTTGGACAGGGGAAATCAGCCCCAGCATTTT	CASTYLDRGNQPQHF
.	TRBV7-9	.	TRBJ2-7	TGTGCCAGCACCTTAGCGAGTTACGAGCAGTACTTC	CASTLASYEQYF
TRBD2	TRBV7-2	.	TRBJ2-1	TGTGCCAGCAGCTTAGCAGGGAGGGCCTTATCGCAGTTCTTC	CASSLAGRALSQFF
.	TRBV18	.	TRBJ2-3	TGTGCCAGCTCACCAGGCGGACAGGAACGGAGGGGGGATACGCAGTATTTT	CASSPGGQERRGDTQYF
.	TRBV3-1	.	TRBJ2-2	TGTGCCAGCAGCCGAACCTACCCGAACACCGGGGAGCTGTTTTTT	CASSRTYPNTGELFF
TRBD2	TRBV20-1	.	TRBJ2-7	TGCAGTGCGCCTCATTTTGGTAGCGGGAGATTCGAGCAGTACTTC	CSAPHFGSGRFEQYF
TRBD1	TRBV28	.	TRBJ1-5	TGTGCCAGCAGATCCGGGACAGGGATCCAGCCCCAGCATTTT	CASRSGTGIQPQHF
.	TRBV29-1	.	TRBJ1-5	TGCACCGCGGAAGTGGGGGGTGGTCAGCCCCAGCATTTT	CTAEVGGGQPQHF
TRBD1	TRBV7-9	few	TRBJ2-7	TGTGCCAGCAGCTTAACGGGACAGGGAGCCTACGAGCAGTACTTC	CASSLTGQGAYEQYF
TRBD1	TRBV11-1	.	TRBJ2-7	TGTGCCAGCAGCTTAGAGGGGGGACAGGGGCACTCTTACTCCTACGAGCAGTACTTC	CASSLEGGQGHSYSYEQYF
.	TRBV4-2	.	TRBJ2-1	TGTGCCAGCAGCCAAGAGTTCCCGGAGTGGGGGAAAAATGAGCAGTTCTTC	CASSQEFPEWGKNEQFF
TRBD1	TRBV9	few	TRBJ1-6	TGTGCCAGTCAGGGGGCGGGAAATTCACCCCTCCACTTT	CASQGAGNSPLHF